Below, 29 T cell receptor beta chains from the same sample are listed, as sequenced in a study of blood T cell repertoires in COVID-19. The repertoire was sequenced with immunoSEQ multiplex PCR; TCRdb's copy has only in-frame clones and lacks some. This sample carries roughly 130,000 clones, over 75% of them seen once, and the ten largest clones take approximately 5%. Sequencing input: peripheral blood. These receptor sequences come from a woman aged 65 to 85 with acute or convalescent COVID-19.

The J gene is TRBJ2-2, the V gene TRBV4-3, with a possible D match to TRBD2 (5 bases). Trimming stripped 0 bases from V and 4 bases from J, with 12 bases between. Germline assignment: CDR1 LGHNA and CDR2 YSLEER. The CDR3 is 16 residues long. CDR3 bases: TGCGCCAGCAGCCAAGATGAAGCCACTAGCACCGGGGAGCTGTTTTTT. Translated: CASSQDEATSTGELFF.

This clone was counted between two and nine times. The chain uses TRBV6-2 or TRBV6-3 and TRBJ1-1; weak D call: TRBD1 (5 bases). Deletions cut 4 bases from V and 7 bases from J, with 13 bases between. The germline CDR1 and CDR2 sequences are MNHEY and SVGEGT. This CDR3 is 13 amino acids long. The CDR3 protein is CASSWSGGGEAFF. The CDR3 DNA is TGTGCCAGCAGTTGGTCGGGCGGGGGTGAAGCTTTCTTT.

CDR3 nucleotide sequence: TGTGCCAGCAGCTTGTACCCAGGGGGCTCCTACGAGCAGTACGTC. As protein: CASSLYPGGSYEQYV. The chain uses TRBV5-6 and TRBJ2-7, with 7 bases lining up with TRBD1. CDR1 is SGHDT, CDR2 YYEEEE, per germline. The CDR3 has 15 amino acids. J lost 0 bases, V lost 1 base, and 4 bases had no gene match.

The chain recombines TRBV24-1 with TRBJ2-3, with 10 bases aligning to TRBD1. This CDR3 comprises 15 residues. Germline V gives CDR1 KGHDR, CDR2 SFDVKD. The V gene end was trimmed by 5 bases and the J gene end by 4 bases; junction bases not matched to a gene: 5. For the CDR3, the DNA is TGTGCCACCAGTGGAGGGACAGGGGTTGCAGATACGCAGTATTTT. Its protein is CATSGGTGVADTQYF.

The gene calls are TRBV10-3 and TRBJ1-2, with a tentative D call TRBD1 (6 bases). The CDR3 runs 13 residues. Deletions cut 6 bases from V and 8 bases from J, with 16 bases between. The germline V gene encodes CDR1 ENHRY and CDR2 SYGVKD. This CDR3 reads CAISYDRRSGYTF. The CDR3 coding sequence is TGTGCCATCAGCTACGACAGGCGGTCGGGCTACACCTTC.

V usage is TRBV6-5 and J usage is TRBJ1-4; 7 nucleotides align to TRBD1. Germline trimming cut 6 bases from V and 4 bases from J; bases unmatched to any gene: 2. The CDR3 totals 13 residues. CDR1 MNHEY and CDR2 SVGAGI come from the germline V gene. The CDR3 spells CASRGQINEKLFF. The CDR3 coding sequence is TGTGCCAGCAGGGGACAGATTAATGAAAAACTGTTTTTT.

The J gene is TRBJ1-6, the V gene TRBV6-5; 10 nucleotides align to TRBD1. CDR3 length: 15 amino acids. CDR1 and CDR2 from the germline V gene are MNHEY and SVGAGI. Trimming cost V 5 bases and J 8 bases; bases outside gene matches: 6. The CDR3 bases are TGTGCCAGCAGTCTCCGGGACAGGGGTTATTCACCCCTCCACTTT. This codes for CASSLRDRGYSPLHF.

This clone showed up just a few times. The V gene is TRBV5-1, the J gene TRBJ2-5; perhaps TRBD1 as D (5 bases). The CDR3 sequence is 13 residues long. The V and J ends lost 2 bases and 5 bases respectively, with 10 bases between them. From germline, CDR1 is SGHRS and CDR2 YFSETQ. The CDR3 reads CASSFREGETQYF. DNA for the CDR3: TGCGCCAGCAGCTTCAGGGAAGGGGAGACCCAGTACTTC.

CDR3 amino acids: CASSYSSSSEQYF. For the CDR3, the DNA is TGTGCCAGCAGTTACTCGAGCTCTAGCGAGCAGTACTTC. This chain uses TRBV6-5 with TRBJ2-7; no firm D call. CDR3 length equals 13 residues. Trimming took off 0 bases at V and 6 bases at J, with 9 bases between the two ends. The germline V gene has CDR1 MNHEY and CDR2 SVGAGI.

Here the CDR3 DNA reads TGTGCCAGCAGCTCCCAACACAGGGGGGCGAACACTGAAGCTTTCTTT. This gives the protein CASSSQHRGANTEAFF. The V gene is TRBV11-3, the J gene TRBJ1-1; 8 nucleotides line up with TRBD1. Germline V gene sequence: CDR1 SGHNT, CDR2 YENEEA. Germline trimming cut 4 bases from V and 1 base from J; bases unmatched to any gene: 8. This CDR3 is 16 amino acids long. The entire variable domain, with the rest obtained from reference TRBV11-3 and TRBJ1-1, is as follows: EAGVVQSPRYKIIEKKQPVAFWCNPISGHNTLYWYLQNLGQGPELLIRYENEEAVDDSQLPKDRFSAERLKGVDSTLKIQPAELGDSAVYLCASSSQHRGANTEAFFGQGTRLTVV.

This chain links TRBV4-1 with TRBJ2-3; D unresolved. Germline V CDR1 and CDR2: MGHRA, YSYEKL. The CDR3 is 17 residues long. V shed 4 bases and J shed 0 bases, with 17 bases lying between them. CDR3 amino acids: CASSLKHGFSSTDTQYF. CDR3 DNA sequence: TGCGCCAGCAGCCTAAAGCACGGTTTCTCTAGCACAGATACGCAGTATTTT.

This clone was observed a handful of times. The chain links TRBV5-6 to TRBJ1-2; D not certain. Trimming took 1 base from V and 7 from J, leaving 8 bases between them. This CDR3 is 12 amino acids long. CDR1 SGHDT and CDR2 YYEEEE come from the germline V gene. CDR3: CASSLQVLGYTF. CDR3 in DNA: TGTGCCAGCAGCTTGCAGGTTCTTGGCTACACCTTC. The full variable domain, rest sourced from reference TRBV5-6 and TRBJ1-2, is DAGVTQSPTHLIKTRGQQVTLRCSPKSGHDTVSWYQQALGQGPQFIFQYYEEEERQRGNFPDRFSGHQFPNYSSELNVNALLLGDSALYLCASSLQVLGYTFGSGTRLTVV.

A single count supports this clone. The rearrangement links TRBV7-9 to TRBJ2-7, with 9 bases aligning to TRBD2. Per the germline V gene, CDR1 is SEHNR and CDR2 is FQNEAQ (reference sequence). V lost 3 bases, J lost 4 bases, and 7 bases stayed unmatched. The CDR3 totals 15 residues. Written as DNA, the CDR3 is TGTGCCAGCAGCTTGGGGCGGGAGGGTACATACGAGCAGTACGTC. Translated: CASSLGREGTYEQYV.

The chain carries TRBV11-2 and TRBJ2-5; D might be TRBD2 (7 bases). Germline V gives CDR1 SGHAT, CDR2 FQNNGV. V was cut by 3 bases and J by 4 bases, with 18 bases left in between. The CDR3 spans 16 residues. The CDR3 coding sequence is TGTGCCAGCAGCTTCTTGGTGTCGGGGGGCGGAGAGACCCAGTACTTC. Amino acids: CASSFLVSGGGETQYF. The full variable domain, its missing parts supplied by reference TRBV11-2 and TRBJ2-5, is EAGVAQSPRYKIIEKRQSVAFWCNPISGHATLYWYQQILGQGPKLLIQFQNNGVVDDSQLPKDRFSAERLKGVDSTLKIQPAKLEDSAVYLCASSFLVSGGGETQYFGPGTRLLVL.

The rearrangement joins TRBV29-1 to TRBJ1-1; D is uncertain. This CDR3 contains 15 residues. Germline lookup yields CDR1 SQVTM and CDR2 ANQGSEA. V dropped 4 bases and J dropped 5 bases, with 20 bases sitting between them. CDR3 in amino acids: CSVVYLGRVGTEAFF. CDR3 nucleotide sequence: TGCAGCGTTGTCTACTTGGGGAGGGTTGGTACTGAAGCTTTCTTT.

The J gene is TRBJ1-3, the V gene TRBV5-1, with 10 positions matching TRBD1. J lost 7 bases, V lost 3 bases, and 4 bases had no gene match. The CDR3 is 14 amino acids. The germline CDR1 and CDR2 sequences are SGHRS and YFSETQ. The CDR3 DNA reads TGCGCCAGCAGCTGGGGACAGGGGAAGAACACCATATATTTT. Its protein is CASSWGQGKNTIYF.

The rearrangement links TRBV10-1 to TRBJ2-7; TRBD1 aligns across 7 bases. The V gene's germline CDR1 is WNHNN and CDR2 SYGVQD (reference sequence). CDR3 length: 14 amino acids. V shed 7 bases and J 4 bases; nucleotides not matched to a gene: 10. The CDR3 nucleotides are TGCGCCAGCACCACACGGGACAGCCAGTACGAGCAGTACGTC. Translation: CASTTRDSQYEQYV.

This chain uses TRBV4-2 with TRBJ2-3; 9 bases match TRBD2. Losses at the gene ends were 2 bases for V and 1 base for J; bases not matched to a gene: 4. The CDR3 is 16 residues long. Germline CDR1 LGHNA, CDR2 YNFKEQ. CDR3 in DNA: TGTGCCAGCAGCCAACAAGCGGGGGGAGGCACAGATACGCAGTATTTT. Translating it yields CASSQQAGGGTDTQYF.

The rearrangement joins TRBV27 to TRBJ1-6, with D perhaps TRBD1 (5 bases). Germline V gives CDR1 MNHEY, CDR2 SMNVEV (reference sequence). V was cut by 3 bases and J by 0 bases, with 12 bases left in between. The CDR3 is 17 residues long. DNA of the CDR3: TGTGCCAGCAGTTTGGGGCACGGGAGCTCCTATAATTCACCCCTCCACTTT. Protein product: CASSLGHGSSYNSPLHF.

The chain joins TRBV5-1 to TRBJ2-3; tentative D call: TRBD2 (6 bases). The germline CDR1 and CDR2 sequences are SGHRS and YFSETQ. The CDR3 consists of 14 residues. Trimming cost V 3 bases and J 4 bases, with 12 bases left between them. The DNA of the CDR3 is TGCGCCAGCAGCTCTACCGGAGGGTCAGATACGCAGTATTTT. The encoded protein is CASSSTGGSDTQYF.

This clone was seen just once. The chain uses TRBV10-3 and TRBJ1-6; 12 bases line up with TRBD1. This CDR3 is built from 15 residues. Trimming at V came to 11 bases and at J to 4 bases, leaving 6 bases not matched to a gene. Per the germline V gene, CDR1 is ENHRY and CDR2 is SYGVKD. The CDR3 DNA sequence: TGTGCCTCCGGGACAGGGGGCGCTTATAATTCACCCCTCCACTTT. Amino acids: CASGTGGAYNSPLHF.

This clone was counted only a few times. V is TRBV14 and J is TRBJ1-6; D may be TRBD1 (6 bases). With 6 bases removed from V and 6 bases from J, the gap between germline ends came to 12 bases. Germline V gene sequence: CDR1 SGHDN, CDR2 FVKESK. The CDR3 consists of 14 residues. The DNA for the CDR3 is TGTGCCAGCAGAAAACAGGGCCCTAATTCACCCCTCCACTTT. It translates to CASRKQGPNSPLHF. Based on the CDR3 plus reference TRBV14 and TRBJ1-6, the full variable domain is EAGVTQFPSHSVIEKGQTVTLRCDPISGHDNLYWYRRVMGKEIKFLLHFVKESKQDESGMPNNRFLAERTGGTYSTLKVQPAELEDSGVYFCASRKQGPNSPLHFGNGTRLTVT.

The rearrangement links TRBV14 to TRBJ1-1; 9 bases align to TRBD1. This CDR3 is built from 21 residues. Per germline, CDR1 SGHDN and CDR2 FVKESK. Trimming took 3 bases from V and 4 from J; bases not matched to a gene: 24. CDR3 nucleotides: TGTGCCAGCAGCCAGATCAAGATTGGGACAGGGAATTTTGCAGTCCTCACTGAAGCTTTCTTT. Its protein is CASSQIKIGTGNFAVLTEAFF.

This clone is a singleton in its sample. The gene calls are TRBV7-8 and TRBJ1-2; D uncertain. Trimming cost V 4 bases and J 4 bases, with 7 bases left between them. CDR1 SGHVS and CDR2 FQNEAQ come from the germline V gene. The CDR3 loop spans 12 amino acids. CDR3 DNA: TGTGCCAGCAGCTCCGACATCTATGGCTACACCTTC. This gives the protein CASSSDIYGYTF.

The V call is TRBV9, the J call TRBJ1-2; the match to TRBD1 covers 8 bases. V lost 0 bases and J lost 1; bases outside the gene matches: 2. Germline CDR1 is SGDLS and CDR2 is YYNGEE. The CDR3 is made up of 15 amino acids. The CDR3 loop is CASSVGDRHNYGYTF. In nucleotides, the CDR3 is TGTGCCAGCAGCGTAGGGGACAGGCATAACTATGGCTACACCTTC.

This chain connects TRBV5-1 to TRBJ2-1, with 9 nucleotides matching TRBD1. The CDR3 extends over 15 amino acids. Unmatched junction bases numbered 6, after V lost 4 bases and J lost 4 bases. Germline CDR1 reads SGHRS; CDR2 reads YFSETQ. The CDR3: CASSEGQGSYNEQFF. The CDR3 coding sequence is TGCGCCAGCAGCGAGGGACAGGGCTCATACAATGAGCAGTTCTTC.

The J gene is TRBJ2-7, the V gene TRBV6-2 or TRBV6-3; weak D call: TRBD2 (6 bases). V shed 4 bases and J shed 2 bases, with 15 bases lying between them. Germline values: CDR1 MNHEY, CDR2 SVGEGT. This CDR3 is built from 15 residues. CDR3 in DNA: TGTGCCAGCAGTTTAAGGACTACCCAACCCTACGAGCAGTACTTC. Translating it yields CASSLRTTQPYEQYF.

V and J are TRBV11-2 and TRBJ2-1; 8 bases line up with TRBD2. The germline V gene encodes CDR1 SGHAT and CDR2 FQNNGV. The J segment lost 9 bases and the V segment lost 4 bases, leaving 17 bases of the junction unmatched. This CDR3 contains 17 residues. The CDR3 here is CASSSFTALAGFSEQFF. CDR3 DNA: TGTGCCAGCAGCTCCTTCACCGCCTTAGCGGGGTTTAGTGAGCAGTTCTTC.

The rearrangement joins TRBV10-3 to TRBJ2-1; weak D call: TRBD2 (6 bases). The CDR3 is 14 amino acids. From germline, CDR1 is ENHRY and CDR2 SYGVKD. V gave up 0 bases and J gave up 7 bases, with 10 bases separating them. The CDR3 DNA sequence: TGTGCCATCAGTGAGTCGGTCGGAGGGAATGAGCAGTTCTTC. Its protein product is CAISESVGGNEQFF.